This T cell receptor beta chain stems from a study of tumor-infiltrating lymphocytes in localized non-small cell lung cancer. The CDR3 totals 16 residues. V lost 3 bases and J lost 6; bases outside the gene matches: 9. CDR1 KGHSH and CDR2 LQKENI come from the germline V gene. TCRdb keeps only in-frame clones here, not all; method: immunoSEQ multiplex PCR. The repertoire has 9,500 to 10,000 clones, approximately 77% of them found once; the top ten carry 20%. The sequence derives from a human donor with non-small cell lung cancer. The sequencing sample was made of lung tumor tissue. The V gene is TRBV18, the J gene TRBJ2-7; 12 nucleotides line up with TRBD2. The CDR3 bases are TGTGCCAGCTCACCTTCACCTAGCGGGGGGGTCGGCGAGCAGTACTTC. Translated, it gives CASSPSPSGGVGEQYF.